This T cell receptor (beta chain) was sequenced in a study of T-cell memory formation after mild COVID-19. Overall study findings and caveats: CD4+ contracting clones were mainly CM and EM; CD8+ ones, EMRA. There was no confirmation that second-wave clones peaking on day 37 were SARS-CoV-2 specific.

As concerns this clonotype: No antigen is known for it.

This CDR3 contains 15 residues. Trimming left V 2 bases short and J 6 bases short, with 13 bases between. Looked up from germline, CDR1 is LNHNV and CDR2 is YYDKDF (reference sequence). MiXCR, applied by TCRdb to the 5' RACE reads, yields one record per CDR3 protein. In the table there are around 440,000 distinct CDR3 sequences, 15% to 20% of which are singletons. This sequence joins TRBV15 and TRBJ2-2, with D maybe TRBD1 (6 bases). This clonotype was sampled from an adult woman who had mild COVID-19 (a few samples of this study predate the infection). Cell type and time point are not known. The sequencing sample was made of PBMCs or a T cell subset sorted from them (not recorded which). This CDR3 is CATSRRDTNPGELFF. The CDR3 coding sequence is TGTGCCACCAGCAGAAGGGACACCAACCCCGGGGAGCTGTTTTTT.